This passage covers 20 T cell receptor beta chains from one sample sequenced in a study of neoadjuvant anti-PD-1 for oral cavity cancer. Data came from immunoSEQ multiplex PCR; TCRdb stores just in-frame clones and leaves some out. The sample lists 12,000 or so clones; about 70% were seen once. Regarding time point: after neoadjuvant nivolumab, at surgical resection. Source: PBMCs, taken after nivolumab (anti-PD-1) treatment. These receptors were obtained from a person aged 35-79 years with oral cavity squamous cell carcinoma.

The chain links TRBV11-1 to TRBJ2-3, with D tentatively TRBD2 (7 bases). The CDR3 sequence is 16 residues long. Germline values: CDR1 SGHAT, CDR2 FQDESV (reference sequence). V lost 4 bases and J 5 bases, leaving 19 bases between the germline ends. The CDR3 DNA reads as TGTGCCAGCAGCTCCCGGGCGGGGGCCCGGGGAGATACGCAGTATTTT. Amino acids: CASSSRAGARGDTQYF.

The gene calls are TRBV6-1 and TRBJ1-2, with D unclear. The CDR3 totals 12 residues. Germline V gene data show CDR1 as MNHNS and CDR2 as SASEGT. Trimming took 8 bases from V and 1 from J, leaving 8 bases between them. This CDR3 is CASLQFNYGYTF. DNA for the CDR3: TGTGCCAGCTTACAGTTTAACTATGGCTACACCTTC.

The chain combines TRBV7-2 with TRBJ1-2; no clear D gene. This CDR3 is built from 14 residues. CDR1 and CDR2 from the germline V gene are SGHTA and FQGNSA. V gave up 5 bases and J gave up 7 bases, with 17 bases separating them. The CDR3 loop reads CASSPGLARFGYTF. CDR3 in DNA: TGTGCCAGCAGCCCCGGACTGGCGAGGTTTGGCTACACCTTC.

The chain uses TRBV27 and TRBJ2-7, with D perhaps assigned TRBD1 or TRBD2 (7 bases each). The germline V and J ends were trimmed by 2 bases and 3 bases, with 14 bases remaining between them. The CDR3 is 15 amino acids. CDR1 is MNHEY and CDR2 is SMNVEV in the germline V gene (reference sequence). The CDR3 sequence is CASSLRGRGGYEQYF. DNA of the CDR3: TGTGCCAGCAGTTTAAGGGGGCGCGGGGGCTACGAGCAGTACTTC.

The V and J genes are TRBV5-1 and TRBJ2-3; D call uncertain. There are 15 residues in the CDR3. Looked up from germline, CDR1 is SGHRS and CDR2 is YFSETQ. V was shortened by 0 bases and J by 2 bases, with 10 bases between the two germline ends. The CDR3 spells CASSLESLDTDTQYF. Written as DNA, the CDR3 is TGCGCCAGCAGCTTGGAAAGCCTAGACACAGATACGCAGTATTTT.

This clone was seen a few times. The V call is TRBV18, the J call TRBJ1-2; D is possibly TRBD1 (6 bases). Per germline, CDR1 KGHSH and CDR2 LQKENI. The CDR3 contains 16 residues. V gave up 2 bases and J gave up 8 bases, with 21 bases separating them. The CDR3: CASSPSRAGAFDGYTF. DNA of the CDR3: TGTGCCAGCTCACCAAGCCGAGCGGGGGCATTCGACGGCTACACCTTC.

The chain carries TRBV6-5 and TRBJ1-5, with D unclear. The CDR3 runs 15 residues. Trimming took off 4 bases at V and 2 bases at J, with 12 bases between the two ends. Germline CDR1 and CDR2: MNHEY and SVGAGI. The chain's CDR3 is CASSSRTGGNQPQHF. The CDR3 DNA sequence: TGTGCCAGCAGTTCGCGGACGGGAGGCAATCAGCCCCAGCATTTT.

The chain uses TRBV27 and TRBJ2-1; 9 bases are a match to TRBD1. The CDR3 has 16 amino acids. CDR1 is MNHEY, CDR2 SMNVEV, per germline (reference sequence). Germline trimming cut 6 bases from V and 8 bases from J; bases unmatched to any gene: 14. The CDR3 spells CASRLGGTGRGDEQFF. The DNA of the CDR3 is TGTGCCAGCAGACTCGGAGGGACAGGGAGAGGCGATGAGCAGTTCTTC.

The V call is TRBV9, the J call TRBJ2-7; 11 nucleotides align to TRBD2. Germline V gene lookup returns CDR1 SGDLS and CDR2 YYNGEE. J was trimmed by 0 bases and V by 0 bases; bases with no gene match: 2. The CDR3 runs to 16 residues. The CDR3 nucleotides are TGTGCCAGCAGCGTAGGACTAGCGGGAAACTCCTACGAGCAGTACTTC. Residues: CASSVGLAGNSYEQYF.

The chain recombines TRBV15 with TRBJ2-7, with TRBD2 matching over 15 bases. Per the germline V gene, CDR1 is LNHNV and CDR2 is YYDKDF (reference sequence). V trimming: 5 bases; J trimming: 0 bases; junction bases outside the gene matches: 5. The CDR3 sequence is 17 residues long. The CDR3 reads CATSGLAGGLSSYEQYF. The CDR3 region has the DNA TGTGCCACCAGCGGACTAGCGGGAGGGCTAAGCTCCTACGAGCAGTACTTC.

The chain joins TRBV5-1 to TRBJ1-5, with 7 bases identical to TRBD1. This CDR3 has 15 amino acids. The ends lost 4 bases at V and 1 base at J; junction bases unmatched: 5. Germline-derived CDR1 and CDR2 are SGHRS and YFSETQ. This CDR3 is CASSPTGLSNQPQHF. The CDR3 region has the DNA TGCGCCAGCAGCCCGACAGGGCTGAGCAATCAGCCCCAGCATTTT.

The rearrangement uses TRBV5-1 and TRBJ1-1; 8 bases match TRBD1. The junction had 13 bases not matched to a gene; V was cut back by 0 bases and J by 3 bases. The CDR3 is 18 amino acids. The germline CDR1 and CDR2 sequences are SGHRS and YFSETQ. The CDR3 here is CASSLAKGAGGAHTEAFF. CDR3 bases: TGCGCCAGCAGCTTGGCCAAGGGTGCAGGGGGCGCGCACACTGAAGCTTTCTTT.

V usage is TRBV5-1 and J usage is TRBJ1-2; D is perhaps TRBD1 (5 bases). Germline lookup yields CDR1 SGHRS and CDR2 YFSETQ. Trimming left V 0 bases short and J 7 bases short, with 10 bases between. The CDR3 length is 13 residues. The CDR3 DNA is TGCGCCAGCAGCTTGGCAGGGATGAGTGGCTACACCTTC. It is translated as CASSLAGMSGYTF.

The chain is built from TRBV7-3 and TRBJ2-5; D could derive from TRBD1 or TRBD2 (6 bases each). V lost 5 bases, J lost 4 bases, and 11 bases lay in between. The CDR3 totals 13 residues. Per the germline V gene, CDR1 is SGHTA and CDR2 is FQGTGA. The CDR3 loop is CASSGGLGETQYF. CDR3 coding DNA: TGTGCCAGCAGCGGGGGGCTGGGAGAGACCCAGTACTTC.

The chain has TRBV4-1 and TRBJ2-2; TRBD2 agrees at 7 bases. From germline, CDR1 is MGHRA and CDR2 YSYEKL. CDR3 length: 20 residues. J was trimmed by 0 bases and V by 0 bases; bases with no gene match: 13. The CDR3 loop reads CASSQEGPRGRASNTGELFF. The DNA for the CDR3 is TGCGCCAGCAGCCAAGAAGGCCCCCGGGGGAGGGCCTCGAACACCGGGGAGCTGTTTTTT.

The chain recombines TRBV7-8 with TRBJ2-1; no clear D. V lost 7 bases, J lost 1 base, and 11 bases lay in between. This CDR3 spans 14 amino acids. Germline CDR1 and CDR2: SGHVS and FQNEAQ. The CDR3 sequence: CASTLLVSYNEQFF. The CDR3 region has the DNA TGTGCCAGCACCCTTCTCGTATCCTACAATGAGCAGTTCTTC.

The V and J genes are TRBV10-3 and TRBJ1-6; D not certain. Germline CDR1 ENHRY, CDR2 SYGVKD. The CDR3 consists of 14 residues. V lost 3 bases to trimming and J lost 6 bases, with 9 bases between them. The CDR3 spells CAISDTGSNSPLHF. CDR3 DNA: TGTGCCATCAGTGATACCGGGAGTAATTCACCCCTCCACTTT.

The CDR3 DNA sequence: TGTGCCAGCAGTGAACAGGGGGGGGACACCGGGGAGCTGTTTTTT. Its protein is CASSEQGGDTGELFF. The chain links TRBV6-1 to TRBJ2-2; D assignment may be TRBD1 or TRBD2 (7 bases each). CDR3 length: 15 amino acids. V was clipped by 2 bases and J by 3 bases, with 10 bases between them. Germline values: CDR1 MNHNS, CDR2 SASEGT.

The chain links TRBV7-8 to TRBJ2-2; 10 bases align to TRBD2. The trim removed 2 bases at V and 0 bases at J, leaving 6 bases unmatched. Per germline, CDR1 SGHVS and CDR2 FQNEAQ. The CDR3 extends over 18 amino acids. The DNA for the CDR3 is TGTGCCAGCAGCTTATGGCTAGCGGGAGTGTCGAACACCGGGGAGCTGTTTTTT. Protein product: CASSLWLAGVSNTGELFF.

The CDR3 reads CASSTDSLSGYTF. The CDR3 region has the DNA TGTGCCAGTAGTACGGACAGTTTGAGTGGCTACACCTTC. This sequence joins TRBV19 and TRBJ1-2; TRBD1 might be the D (6 bases). Germline lookup yields CDR1 LNHDA and CDR2 SQIVND (reference sequence). V was trimmed by 4 bases and J by 7 bases, leaving 13 bases between them. The CDR3 has 13 amino acids.